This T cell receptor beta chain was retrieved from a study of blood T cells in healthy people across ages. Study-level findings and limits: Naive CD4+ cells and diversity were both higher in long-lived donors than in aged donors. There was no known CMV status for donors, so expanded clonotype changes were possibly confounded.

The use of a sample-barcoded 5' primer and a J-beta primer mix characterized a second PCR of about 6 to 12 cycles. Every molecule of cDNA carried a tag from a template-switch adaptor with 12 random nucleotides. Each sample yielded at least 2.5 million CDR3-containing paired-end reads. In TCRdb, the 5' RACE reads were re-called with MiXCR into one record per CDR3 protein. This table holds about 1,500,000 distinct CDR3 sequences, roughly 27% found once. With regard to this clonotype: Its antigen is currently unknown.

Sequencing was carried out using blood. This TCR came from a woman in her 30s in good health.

CDR3 in amino acids: CASSPAGLASTGELFF. DNA for the CDR3: TGCGCCAGCAGCCCGGCGGGACTAGCGTCCACCGGGGAGCTGTTTTTT. The rearrangement uses TRBV5-1 and TRBJ2-2; 10 positions match TRBD2. The germline CDR1 and CDR2 sequences are SGHRS and YFSETQ. CDR3 size: 16 residues. J lost 4 bases, V lost 4 bases, and 7 bases had no gene match.